The entry below describes one T cell receptor beta chain. Its antigen is currently unknown. These data originate in a study of vaccination and CD4 T cells after COVID-19. Study summary: The interval from dose two to post-vaccine sampling had a median of 72 days, and it ranged from 14 to 241. Stimuli were overlapping spike peptide pools of SARS-CoV-2 and three common cold coronaviruses (HCoV-NL63, HCoV-OC43, HCoV-229E).

Sequenced with the Oncomine TCR Beta short-read assay was DNA taken from cultured CD4+ T cells. Genomic DNA from cultured CD4+ T cells was extracted. TCRdb re-derived calls from the PCR reads in MiXCR, one entry per CDR3 protein. The sample holds about 7,800 distinct CDR3 sequences, 41% seen once. V shed 7 bases and J 9 bases; nucleotides not matched to a gene: 7. The germline CDR1 and CDR2 sequences are MNHNS and SASEGT. The CDR3 spans 14 residues. This sample's treatment: approximately 11-day PBMC culture with coronavirus spike peptide pools or control peptides (ViraFEST assay). Harvesting of the unexposed donor's CD4+ T cells predated the COVID-19 pandemic (2011-2018). Antigen-specific T cell expansion with peptide pools preceded TCR sequencing in the ViraFEST approach.

Source material: CD4+ T cells from blood, cultured in vitro. The sequence derives from a human donor in good health. The V call is TRBV6-1, the J call TRBJ1-6, with 9 nucleotides matching TRBD1. This CDR3 reads CASTPGQGRSPLHF. For the CDR3, the DNA is TGTGCCAGCACTCCGGGACAGGGTCGTTCACCCCTCCACTTT.